This entry features one TCR beta chain sequence. The patients had localized lung adenocarcinoma, a non-small cell subtype. Germline V gene lookup returns CDR1 WNHNN and CDR2 SYGVQD (reference sequence). This CDR3 has 13 amino acids. Between the trimmed V and J ends, which lost 8 bases and 2 bases, there was a span of 11 bases. TCRdb reanalysed the PCR reads using MiXCR and keeps one entry per CDR3 protein. The table shows around 10,000 distinct CDR3 sequences, with 40% to 60% occurring only once. This entry comes from a study of CD4 and CD8 cells across lung adenocarcinoma regions. The chain employs TRBV10-1 and TRBJ2-3; D gene uncertain. This receptor was taken from a male donor with lung adenocarcinoma. The CD4 and CD8 labels of this study may be unreliable. The sequencing input was CD8+ T cells from the margin of a lung tumor. CDR3 DNA: TGCGCCAGCGGTGGACGGACCACAGATACGCAGTATTTT. Its protein product is CASGGRTTDTQYF.